The 21 T cell receptor beta chains below were found in one sample sequenced in a study of cytomegalovirus exposure and HLA in healthy donors. Researchers ran the PCR with 60 Vbeta and 13 Jbeta primers. Profiled with immunoSEQ multiplex PCR; TCRdb holds only in-frame clones, not every one. The table lists fewer than 200,000 clones, 72% of them singletons. Input material: PBMCs. All receptors come from a human donor in good health.

The rearrangement links TRBV27 to TRBJ2-7; D gene uncertain. This CDR3 is built from 13 residues. The germline V gene encodes CDR1 MNHEY and CDR2 SMNVEV (reference sequence). Trimming stripped 3 bases from V and 2 bases from J, with 8 bases between. CDR3 nucleotides: TGTGCCAGCAGTTTGAACGGAGCCTACGAGCAGTACTTC. It encodes CASSLNGAYEQYF.

As concerns this clone: The same CDR3 arises from other DNA sequences in this sample as well. The rearrangement uses TRBV7-2 and TRBJ2-5, with 10 positions matching TRBD2. This CDR3 has 16 residues. The germline V gene encodes CDR1 SGHTA and CDR2 FQGNSA. The V segment lost 0 bases and the J segment 2 bases; nucleotides outside the gene matches: 3. The CDR3 is CASSLAASGGQETQYF. In nucleotides, the CDR3 is TGTGCCAGCAGCTTAGCGGCTAGCGGGGGACAAGAGACCCAGTACTTC.

Details on this clone: The sample holds other DNA sequences that translate to the same CDR3. The V gene is TRBV4-1, the J gene TRBJ1-1, with TRBD1 identical over 9 bases. Trimming cost V 4 bases and J 3 bases; bases outside gene matches: 6. This CDR3 spans 15 amino acids. Germline assignment: CDR1 MGHRA and CDR2 YSYEKL. The CDR3 region is CASSRGQGRDTEAFF. The CDR3 DNA reads TGCGCCAGCAGCCGCGGACAGGGGAGGGACACTGAAGCTTTCTTT.

This clone showed up just once. The V and J genes are TRBV4-1 and TRBJ2-1; tentatively, D is TRBD1 (5 bases). CDR1 and CDR2 from the germline V gene are MGHRA and YSYEKL. The CDR3 totals 16 residues. V was shortened by 0 bases and J by 7 bases, with 16 bases between the two germline ends. In nucleotides, the CDR3 is TGCGCCAGCAGCCAAGATCCGGGCAGGGTTCGGAATGAGCAGTTCTTC. Its translation: CASSQDPGRVRNEQFF.

This chain joins TRBV25-1 and TRBJ1-5, with D possibly matching TRBD1 (5 bases). The CDR3 contains 15 residues. Germline CDR1 and CDR2: MGHDK and SYGVNS. Trimming took 3 bases from V and 2 from J, leaving 11 bases between them. The CDR3 protein is CASSEGRAGNQPQHF. The DNA for the CDR3 is TGTGCCAGCAGTGAGGGCAGGGCGGGCAATCAGCCCCAGCATTTT.

This chain connects TRBV2 to TRBJ1-2; 7 bases are a match to TRBD1. This CDR3 contains 14 residues. J was trimmed by 0 bases and V by 6 bases; bases with no gene match: 4. In germline, CDR1 is SNHLY, CDR2 FYNNEI. As DNA, the CDR3 is TGTGCCAGCAGAGACAGGGATGCTAACTATGGCTACACCTTC. Its translation is CASRDRDANYGYTF. Looking up the rest from reference TRBV2 and TRBJ1-2 gives the full variable domain: EPEVTQTPSHQVTQMGQEVILRCVPISNHLYFYWYRQILGQKVEFLVSFYNNEISEKSEIFDDQFSVERPDGSNFTLKIRSTKLEDSAMYFCASRDRDANYGYTFGSGTRLTVV.

This clone has just a few counts. V is TRBV7-9 and J is TRBJ1-5; 7 bases fit TRBD1. The CDR3 consists of 14 residues. V gave up 4 bases and J gave up 3 bases; unmatched junction bases: 3. Germline V gives CDR1 SEHNR, CDR2 FQNEAQ (reference sequence). Here the CDR3 DNA reads TGTGCCAGCAGCTACGGGACAGTCAATCAGCCCCAGCATTTT. Its translation is CASSYGTVNQPQHF.

As to this clone: Other DNA sequences in this sample translate to the same CDR3. The chain employs TRBV27 and TRBJ2-7; perhaps TRBD1 as D (5 bases). Trimming removed 2 bases from V and 2 bases from J, with 7 bases in between. The length of the CDR3 is 13 residues. Germline CDR1 is MNHEY and CDR2 is SMNVEV (reference sequence). The DNA for the CDR3 is TGTGCCAGCAGTTTAAGGGGAACCTACGAGCAGTACTTC. Its translation: CASSLRGTYEQYF.

This clone has just one count. The rearrangement joins TRBV7-6 to TRBJ2-7; 7 nucleotides agree with TRBD1. Trimming took 0 bases from V and 7 from J; bases not matched to a gene: 9. This CDR3 has 15 residues. Germline V gene sequence: CDR1 SGHVS, CDR2 FNYEAQ. CDR3 amino acids: CASSLAAGSGGEQYF. The DNA for the CDR3 is TGTGCCAGCAGCTTAGCCGCCGGGTCAGGGGGTGAGCAGTACTTC.

The gene calls are TRBV19 and TRBJ1-1; perhaps TRBD1 as D (5 bases). Germline CDR1 LNHDA, CDR2 SQIVND (reference sequence). The CDR3 is 17 amino acids. V was clipped by 5 bases and J by 2 bases, with 21 bases between them. CDR3 sequence (DNA): TGTGCCAGTAGTCTACTACTCTATGGCAGGGTAAACACTGAAGCTTTCTTT. This codes for CASSLLLYGRVNTEAFF. Based on the CDR3 plus reference TRBV19 and TRBJ1-1, the full variable domain is DGGITQSPKYLFRKEGQNVTLSCEQNLNHDAMYWYRQDPGQGLRLIYYSQIVNDFQKGDIAEGYSVSREKKESFPLTVTSAQKNPTAFYLCASSLLLYGRVNTEAFFGQGTRLTVV.

This clone was recorded once. This CDR3 reads CASSPGTSGGDSTDTQYF. CDR3 sequence (DNA): TGTGCCAGCAGCCCCGGGACTAGCGGGGGGGATTCCACAGATACGCAGTATTTT. The rearrangement joins TRBV2 to TRBJ2-3; 16 bases are shared with TRBD2. The CDR3 is made up of 18 amino acids. V gave up 6 bases and J gave up 2 bases; unmatched junction bases: 8. The V gene's germline CDR1 is SNHLY and CDR2 FYNNEI.

V is TRBV7-2 and J is TRBJ2-2; 7 nucleotides line up with TRBD2. This CDR3 comprises 15 residues. The trim removed 3 bases at V and 6 bases at J, leaving 7 bases unmatched. Looked up from germline, CDR1 is SGHTA and CDR2 is FQGNSA. DNA for the CDR3: TGTGCCAGCAGCTTGTTGCGGGGGAAGCCCGGGGAGCTGTTTTTT. This sequence encodes CASSLLRGKPGELFF.

This chain connects TRBV7-9 to TRBJ1-4; TRBD1 agrees at 8 bases. V lost 1 base to trimming and J lost 4 bases; unmatched junction nucleotides: 8. This CDR3 spans 17 amino acids. Germline V gene lookup returns CDR1 SEHNR and CDR2 FQNEAQ (reference sequence). CDR3 in amino acids: CASSLGLGQGDNEKLFF. The CDR3 nucleotides are TGTGCCAGCAGCTTAGGGCTTGGACAGGGTGATAATGAAAAACTGTTTTTT.

The chain combines TRBV7-9 with TRBJ1-2; 11 bases are shared with TRBD1. Looked up from germline, CDR1 is SEHNR and CDR2 is FQNEAQ (reference sequence). CDR3 length equals 16 residues. J was trimmed by 5 bases and V by 2 bases; bases with no gene match: 7. The chain's CDR3 is CASSLSGDRGLYGYTF. For the CDR3, the DNA is TGTGCCAGCAGCTTATCAGGGGACAGGGGGTTATATGGCTACACCTTC.

The genes are TRBV11-2 and TRBJ2-1; 9 bases fit TRBD2. J was trimmed by 5 bases and V by 1 base; bases with no gene match: 0. Germline V gene sequence: CDR1 SGHAT, CDR2 FQNNGV. This CDR3 has 14 residues. Written as DNA, the CDR3 is TGTGCCAGCAGCTTAGGACTAGCGGACAATGAGCAGTTCTTC. Protein sequence: CASSLGLADNEQFF.

CDR3 sequence reads: CASGTGGLNIQYF. CDR3 coding DNA: TGTGCCAGCGGGACAGGGGGCTTAAACATTCAGTACTTC. The chain employs TRBV6-5 and TRBJ2-4; TRBD1 matches at 12 bases. The CDR3 runs 13 residues. The V gene's germline CDR1 is MNHEY and CDR2 SVGAGI. V lost 8 bases, J lost 6 bases, and 2 bases stayed unmatched.

The chain carries TRBV29-1 and TRBJ1-1; no clear D gene. The V end was cut by 4 bases, the J end by 1 base, with 7 bases between. The V gene's germline CDR1 is SQVTM and CDR2 ANQGSEA. CDR3 size: 12 residues. This CDR3 reads CSVGRPNTEAFF. The DNA of the CDR3 is TGCAGCGTTGGGAGGCCGAACACTGAAGCTTTCTTT.

The chain uses TRBV18 and TRBJ1-3; D might be TRBD1 (5 bases). CDR3 length: 15 amino acids. Deletions cut 5 bases from V and 2 bases from J, with 13 bases between. Germline CDR1 is KGHSH and CDR2 is LQKENI. This CDR3 is CASSTPGGPGNTIYF. In DNA, the CDR3 is TGTGCCAGCTCAACGCCGGGGGGTCCTGGAAACACCATATATTTT. The full variable domain, with the rest looked up from reference TRBV18 and TRBJ1-3, is NAGVMQNPRHLVRRRGQEARLRCSPMKGHSHVYWYRQLPEEGLKFMVYLQKENIIDESGMPKERFSAEFPKEGPSILRIQQVVRGDSAAYFCASSTPGGPGNTIYFGEGSWLTVV.

This clone occurred a few times. This rearrangement joins TRBV4-1 to TRBJ2-3, with TRBD2 matching 10 bases. This CDR3 is 18 amino acids long. Germline trimming cut 0 bases from V and 0 bases from J; bases unmatched to any gene: 6. CDR1 MGHRA and CDR2 YSYEKL come from the germline V gene. CDR3: CASSQDPLAGTSTDTQYF. The CDR3 DNA sequence: TGCGCCAGCAGCCAAGATCCACTAGCGGGAACAAGCACAGATACGCAGTATTTT.

The J gene is TRBJ2-3, the V gene TRBV19; D may be TRBD2 (7 bases). Germline V CDR1 and CDR2: LNHDA, SQIVND (reference sequence). This CDR3 spans 13 amino acids. V shed 6 bases and J shed 5 bases, with 12 bases lying between them. CDR3 sequence reads: CASRGGGLDTQYF. CDR3 in DNA: TGTGCCAGTAGGGGAGGGGGGCTAGATACGCAGTATTTT.

The chain combines TRBV25-1 with TRBJ1-2; D may be TRBD1 (6 bases). V was shortened by 0 bases and J by 4 bases, with 15 bases between the two germline ends. The CDR3 has 16 residues. The germline V gene has CDR1 MGHDK and CDR2 SYGVNS. CDR3 DNA sequence: TGTGCCAGCAGTGAATATAAGGGGGGGAATCTCTATGGCTACACCTTC. Translating it yields CASSEYKGGNLYGYTF.